Here is one T cell receptor (beta chain) with its context. No antigen is known for it. No base-level quality is on record; no much larger clone is a single base apart. This entry comes from a study of sequential checkpoint blockade in melanoma (dated by TCRdb to the late 2010s). Turning to the overall study: Using 1:1 randomization, the trial assigned patients either to first-line nivolumab followed by ipilimumab (arm A) or to ipilimumab followed by nivolumab (arm B). Maintenance nivolumab came after both trial sequences. Results the study describes overall, beyond this receptor: The response-prediction model combining TCR metrics and mutation burden needs validation in larger, independent patient cohorts.

The CDR3 spans 14 residues, from the cysteine through the phenylalanine. The retained sequence is limited to the CDR3, 42 bases, with the frame set at the first base. Trimming takes 3 bases off V and 6 bases off J; junction bases not matched to a gene: 7. The germline V gene provides CDR1 SGDLS and CDR2 YYNGEE. The immunoSEQ Assay was used to immunosequence TCRbeta CDR3 regions from genomic DNA. Prior to high-throughput sequencing, genomic DNA was amplified by bias-controlled multiplex PCR. Processing in the source paper ran as follows. To quantify the absolute abundance of each unique TCRbeta CDR3 region, the sequences were collapsed and filtered. Clonality, defined as 1 minus Pielou's evenness, was calculated using only productive rearrangements. Clones with significantly greater frequencies in on-treatment versus baseline samples were identified using a previously published method. As stored in TCRdb, this immuneACCESS dataset retains in-frame rearrangements with V and J assigned. A fraction of the clones does not appear; measured against another copy, unresolved V genes explain less than half of the discrepancy, and the remainder lacks a known reason. The DNA gave D and trimming, while V, J and clone size come from that table. Recorded for this sample are about 37,000 clones; about four fifths of them occurred a single time. 5.5% of the sample lies in the top ten.

Explained via the paper, the treatment or condition label denotes: randomized to nivolumab then ipilimumab (arm A) or the reverse (arm B). Prior DNA-damaging chemotherapy had not been received by any trial patient. On a FACS Aria II flow cytometer, live CD3+CD8+ cells that were negative for CD19 and CD56 were sorted from thawed PBMCs. CheckMate 064, a randomized, open-label phase II trial of sequential checkpoint blockade, was the source of the samples, all of which came from patients with melanoma. Peripheral blood mononuclear cells were collected by leukapheresis, purified with Ficoll-Paque, and frozen in human serum with around 10% DMSO. Right after sorting, the blood CD3+CD8+ cells were verified to be >95% pure, and DNA extraction followed.

The TCR sequence derives from a human donor with melanoma. The rearranged chain carries TRBV9 and TRBJ2-7, with 9 bases matching TRBD1. This specimen consisted of CD8+ T cells sorted from blood (inferred from file names), obtained from a patient given nivolumab and ipilimumab in sequence. The nucleotide sequence reads as follows: TGTGCCAGCAGCGCACAGGGGGCGCTCGGCGAGCAGTACTTC. Its translation reads: CASSAQGALGEQYF.